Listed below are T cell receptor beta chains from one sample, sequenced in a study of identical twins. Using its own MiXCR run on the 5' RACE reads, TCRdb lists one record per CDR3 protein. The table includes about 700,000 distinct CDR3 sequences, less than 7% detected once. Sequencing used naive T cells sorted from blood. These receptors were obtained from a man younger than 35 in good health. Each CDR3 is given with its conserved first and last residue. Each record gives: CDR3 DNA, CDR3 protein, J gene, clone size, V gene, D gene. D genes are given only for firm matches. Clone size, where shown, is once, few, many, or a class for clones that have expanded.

CDR3nt: TGCAGCGTCGCAAAGGGGCTAGCGGGACCCAGCACAGATACGCAGTATTTT
CDR3aa: CSVAKGLAGPSTDTQYF
j_gene: TRBJ2-3
abundance: many
v_gene: TRBV29-1
d_gene: TRBD2

CDR3nt: TGTGCCAGCAGTAACACAGGGGTGGGGAACACCGGGGAGCTGTTTTTT
CDR3aa: CASSNTGVGNTGELFF
j_gene: TRBJ2-2
abundance: many
v_gene: TRBV28
d_gene: TRBD1

CDR3nt: TGTGCCAGCAGTGTTGAGGATCCAGGACTAGCGGGCGGAAGGACAGATACGCAGTATTTT
CDR3aa: CASSVEDPGLAGGRTDTQYF
j_gene: TRBJ2-3
abundance: few
v_gene: TRBV2
d_gene: TRBD2

CDR3nt: TGTGCCAGCAGCTTAGCCCACCTCTATGGACAGTTTGATACGCAGTATTTT
CDR3aa: CASSLAHLYGQFDTQYF
j_gene: TRBJ2-3
abundance: -
v_gene: TRBV7-9
d_gene: -

CDR3nt: TGTGCTAGTGGTTTGGGCGGACTAGCGGGCCGGGGGAATGAGCAGTTCTTC
CDR3aa: CASGLGGLAGRGNEQFF
j_gene: TRBJ2-1
abundance: few
v_gene: TRBV12-5
d_gene: TRBD2

CDR3nt: TGTGCCAGCAGTTACCTGGGGAGTAGCGCACAAGAGACCCAGTACTTC
CDR3aa: CASSYLGSSAQETQYF
j_gene: TRBJ2-5
abundance: -
v_gene: TRBV6-5
d_gene: -

CDR3nt: TGTGCCACCCATCAACCTAGAGCAGCAGATACGCAGTATTTT
CDR3aa: CATHQPRAADTQYF
j_gene: TRBJ2-3
abundance: -
v_gene: TRBV6-4
d_gene: -

CDR3nt: TGTGCCAGCAGTTTTACAGTCGGTTCACCCCTCCACTTT
CDR3aa: CASSFTVGSPLHF
j_gene: TRBJ1-6
abundance: -
v_gene: TRBV6-5
d_gene: -

CDR3nt: TGTGCCAGCAGCCAAGATAACGGACGGGGAGGGTTCTTC
CDR3aa: CASSQDNGRGGFF
j_gene: TRBJ2-1
abundance: many
v_gene: TRBV3-1
d_gene: -

CDR3nt: TGTGCCAGCAGTGCAGCCCTAGCGGGGTACTACAATGAGCAGTTCTTC
CDR3aa: CASSAALAGYYNEQFF
j_gene: TRBJ2-1
abundance: -
v_gene: TRBV12-3/TRBV12-4
d_gene: TRBD2

CDR3nt: TGTGCCAGCAGCCAAGATAGCGGGAGGTCTGAGGATTTT
CDR3aa: CASSQDSGRSEDF
j_gene: TRBJ2-3
abundance: many
v_gene: TRBV3-1
d_gene: TRBD2

CDR3nt: TGTGCCAGCAGCTCAGACACCCAAGAGACCCAGCACTTC
CDR3aa: CASSSDTQETQHF
j_gene: TRBJ2-5
abundance: -
v_gene: TRBV7-2
d_gene: -

CDR3nt: TGTGCCATCAGTGAATCCAGGAGCGCCGGCTACACCTTC
CDR3aa: CAISESRSAGYTF
j_gene: TRBJ1-2
abundance: many
v_gene: TRBV10-3
d_gene: -

CDR3nt: TGTGCCAGCACCTCAACGGGACAGGGGGCCCTCTGGGGCTACACCTTC
CDR3aa: CASTSTGQGALWGYTF
j_gene: TRBJ1-2
abundance: many
v_gene: TRBV7-9
d_gene: TRBD1

CDR3nt: TGTGCCAGCAGGGGCGGCTCTGGAAACACCACATATTTT
CDR3aa: CASRGGSGNTTYF
j_gene: TRBJ1-3
abundance: few
v_gene: TRBV6-6
d_gene: -

CDR3nt: TGCGCCAGCAGCCAAGATCGGGGGCCCCCCTACGAGCAGTACTTC
CDR3aa: CASSQDRGPPYEQYF
j_gene: TRBJ2-7
abundance: many
v_gene: TRBV4-3
d_gene: -

CDR3nt: TGTGCCAGCAGCGTAGGTACTCCGGGCACCGGGGAGCTGTTTTTT
CDR3aa: CASSVGTPGTGELFF
j_gene: TRBJ2-2
abundance: many
v_gene: TRBV9
d_gene: -

CDR3nt: TGTGCCAGCAGCCATTGGTTGGGGACAGGATCGTTAGAGACCCAGTACTTC
CDR3aa: CASSHWLGTGSLETQYF
j_gene: TRBJ2-5
abundance: many
v_gene: TRBV5-8
d_gene: TRBD1

CDR3nt: TGTGCCATCAGTGAGTCGAATAGCGGGGGACAACTAGCCAAAAACATTCAGTACTTC
CDR3aa: CAISESNSGGQLAKNIQYF
j_gene: TRBJ2-4
abundance: many
v_gene: TRBV10-3
d_gene: TRBD2

CDR3nt: TGCAGTGCTAGATCTCTTAACAATGAGCAGTTCTTC
CDR3aa: CSARSLNNEQFF
j_gene: TRBJ2-1
abundance: many
v_gene: TRBV20-1
d_gene: -

CDR3nt: TGTGCCCGGGGCACAGGAATCTCTGGGGCCAACGTCCTGACTTTC
CDR3aa: CARGTGISGANVLTF
j_gene: TRBJ2-6
abundance: -
v_gene: TRBV2
d_gene: -

CDR3nt: TGTGCCAGCAGCTCGGGACAGGGGGCCGATGGCTACACCTTC
CDR3aa: CASSSGQGADGYTF
j_gene: TRBJ1-2
abundance: few
v_gene: TRBV7-8
d_gene: TRBD1

CDR3nt: TGTGCCAGCAGCTTATCGAAGTTGGACCCTAGCACAGATACGCAGTATTTT
CDR3aa: CASSLSKLDPSTDTQYF
j_gene: TRBJ2-3
abundance: many
v_gene: TRBV7-8
d_gene: -

CDR3nt: TGTGCCAGCAGTTTCCGTCGGGGGAAACAGTTCTTC
CDR3aa: CASSFRRGKQFF
j_gene: TRBJ2-1
abundance: -
v_gene: TRBV12-3/TRBV12-4
d_gene: -

CDR3nt: TGTGCCAGCAGTTTCCCGGGAGGGTTTCCCCAGTACTTC
CDR3aa: CASSFPGGFPQYF
j_gene: TRBJ2-5
abundance: few
v_gene: TRBV27
d_gene: TRBD2

CDR3nt: TGTGCCGTGACTAGCGGGAGTTCTTTATACGAGCAGTACTTC
CDR3aa: CAVTSGSSLYEQYF
j_gene: TRBJ2-7
abundance: many
v_gene: TRBV10-3
d_gene: TRBD2

CDR3nt: TGCGCCAGCAGCTGGAGGCCAGGGAGTAGCACAGATACGCAGTATTTT
CDR3aa: CASSWRPGSSTDTQYF
j_gene: TRBJ2-3
abundance: many
v_gene: TRBV5-1
d_gene: -

CDR3nt: TGCGCCAGCAGCCAGGAGACAGGTTTGCCGGGGGCTGAAGCTTTCTTT
CDR3aa: CASSQETGLPGAEAFF
j_gene: TRBJ1-1
abundance: few
v_gene: TRBV4-3
d_gene: -

CDR3nt: TGTGCCAGCAGTTACTCGGCGGGGGGCTATCAGCCCCAGCATTTT
CDR3aa: CASSYSAGGYQPQHF
j_gene: TRBJ1-5
abundance: -
v_gene: TRBV6-2/TRBV6-3
d_gene: -

CDR3nt: TGTGCCAGCAGTCCCGGGACCGCCTCTGTGGAGACCCAGTACTTC
CDR3aa: CASSPGTASVETQYF
j_gene: TRBJ2-5
abundance: -
v_gene: TRBV12-3/TRBV12-4
d_gene: -

CDR3nt: TGTGCCAGCAGTACGGTTAGGACCGGGGAGCTGTTTTTT
CDR3aa: CASSTVRTGELFF
j_gene: TRBJ2-2
abundance: few
v_gene: TRBV14
d_gene: -

CDR3nt: TGTGCCAGCAGTTTTAGGGCTAGCGGTAGCACAGATACGCAGTATTTT
CDR3aa: CASSFRASGSTDTQYF
j_gene: TRBJ2-3
abundance: few
v_gene: TRBV27
d_gene: TRBD2

CDR3nt: TGTGCCAGCAGCATTAGGGGTTCGGGCACCGGGGAGCTGTTTTTT
CDR3aa: CASSIRGSGTGELFF
j_gene: TRBJ2-2
abundance: many
v_gene: TRBV12-3/TRBV12-4
d_gene: -

CDR3nt: TGTGCCATCAGTGAGTCGGCACAGGGGGATAGCAATCAGCCCCAGCATTTT
CDR3aa: CAISESAQGDSNQPQHF
j_gene: TRBJ1-5
abundance: many
v_gene: TRBV10-3
d_gene: TRBD1

CDR3nt: TGTGCCACCCAGGGACAGAACTACGAGCAGTACTTC
CDR3aa: CATQGQNYEQYF
j_gene: TRBJ2-7
abundance: -
v_gene: TRBV19
d_gene: TRBD1

CDR3nt: TGTGCCAGCAGTCCTCCCCCGGGAGCAGGCACCGGGGAGCTGTTTTTT
CDR3aa: CASSPPPGAGTGELFF
j_gene: TRBJ2-2
abundance: many
v_gene: TRBV25-1
d_gene: -

CDR3nt: TGCGCCAGCAGCTTAGTGGGGGGGTACGAGCAGTACTTC
CDR3aa: CASSLVGGYEQYF
j_gene: TRBJ2-7
abundance: many
v_gene: TRBV5-1
d_gene: TRBD2

CDR3nt: TGTGCCAGTGCGGGACTAGGCGACCCAGATACGCAGTATTTT
CDR3aa: CASAGLGDPDTQYF
j_gene: TRBJ2-3
abundance: -
v_gene: TRBV5-5
d_gene: TRBD2

CDR3nt: TGCAGTGCTGGAGACAGGGTGGGGGTTGCGGACAATGAGCAGTTCTTC
CDR3aa: CSAGDRVGVADNEQFF
j_gene: TRBJ2-1
abundance: -
v_gene: TRBV20-1
d_gene: TRBD1

CDR3nt: TGTGCCAGCAGCTTCTCGGGGAGGGGGCAGCGCGAGCAGTACTTC
CDR3aa: CASSFSGRGQREQYF
j_gene: TRBJ2-7
abundance: many
v_gene: TRBV5-6
d_gene: -

CDR3nt: TGCGCCAGCAGCTCCGACGGAGACAGGGGGCCTGGCTACACCTTC
CDR3aa: CASSSDGDRGPGYTF
j_gene: TRBJ1-2
abundance: many
v_gene: TRBV5-1
d_gene: TRBD1

CDR3nt: TGTGCCTGCTACACAGATACGCAGTATTTT
CDR3aa: CACYTDTQYF
j_gene: TRBJ2-3
abundance: -
v_gene: TRBV7-9
d_gene: -

CDR3nt: TGTGCCAGCAGTCCCTACAGGGGGCGCAACTATGGCTACACCTTC
CDR3aa: CASSPYRGRNYGYTF
j_gene: TRBJ1-2
abundance: many
v_gene: TRBV12-3/TRBV12-4
d_gene: TRBD1

CDR3nt: TGCAGTGCTAGAGAGAAAGCGGGAGGCGACACAGATACGCAGTATTTT
CDR3aa: CSAREKAGGDTDTQYF
j_gene: TRBJ2-3
abundance: many
v_gene: TRBV20-1
d_gene: TRBD2

CDR3nt: TGTGCCAGCAGCCCGTTTCGGACAGGGGATTTTAATGAGCAGTTCTTC
CDR3aa: CASSPFRTGDFNEQFF
j_gene: TRBJ2-1
abundance: many
v_gene: TRBV9
d_gene: TRBD1

CDR3nt: TGCGCCAGCGACGGGACAGGTAATCAGCCCCAGCATTTT
CDR3aa: CASDGTGNQPQHF
j_gene: TRBJ1-5
abundance: once
v_gene: TRBV10-2
d_gene: TRBD1

CDR3nt: TGCAGCGTTGAAGCAGGGACAGGCCATCTTGACACTGAAGCTTTCTTT
CDR3aa: CSVEAGTGHLDTEAFF
j_gene: TRBJ1-1
abundance: few
v_gene: TRBV29-1
d_gene: TRBD1

CDR3nt: TGTGCCAGCAGTCCCACCGGGCCACAAAATGAGCAGTTCTTC
CDR3aa: CASSPTGPQNEQFF
j_gene: TRBJ2-1
abundance: many
v_gene: TRBV12-3/TRBV12-4
d_gene: -